Listed here is a single TCR beta chain. Its specificity is not known. This entry comes from a study of CD8 T cell repertoires and HIV-1 epitope variants. On the study more broadly: Separate wells received one of Twenty-five Gag or Nef variant peptides. IL-2, IL-7 and IL-15 were added on days 3 and 7 of roughly 10-day cultures. Controls included no peptide, Ebola AY9 epitope, and a CMV, EBV, flu pool. Study-level findings and limits: Of eight to ten antigen-specific beta clonotypes, six appeared to cross-react with escape variants.

Germline CDR1 LNHDA, CDR2 SQIVND (reference sequence). V lost 7 bases and J lost 5, with 17 bases in between. CDR3 length: 14 amino acids. The method was immunoSEQ multiplex PCR; TCRdb's version includes in-frame clones alone and lacks a portion of them. The top ten clones hold around 25% of a sample with tens of thousands of clones, 60% to 80% of them seen once. This TCR was sampled from a male donor with HIV. The source material was uncultured baseline CD8+ T cells from peripheral blood mononuclear cells (PBMCs). This sequence joins TRBV19 and TRBJ1-1; D remains unclear. The CDR3 DNA reads TGTGCCAGTATAGGGTGGCTCAGTGGGACTGAAGCTTTCTTT. It encodes CASIGWLSGTEAFF.